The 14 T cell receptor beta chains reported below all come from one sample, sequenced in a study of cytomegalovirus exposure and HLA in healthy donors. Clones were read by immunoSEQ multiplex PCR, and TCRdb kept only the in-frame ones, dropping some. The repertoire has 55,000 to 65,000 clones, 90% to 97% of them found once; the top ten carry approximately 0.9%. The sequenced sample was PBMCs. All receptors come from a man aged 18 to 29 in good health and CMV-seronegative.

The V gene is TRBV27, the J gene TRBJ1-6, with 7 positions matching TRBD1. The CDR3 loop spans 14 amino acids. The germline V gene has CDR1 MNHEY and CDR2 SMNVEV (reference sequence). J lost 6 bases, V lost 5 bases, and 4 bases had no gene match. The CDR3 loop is CASSLRQGNSPLHF. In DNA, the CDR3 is TGTGCCAGCAGTCTGCGACAGGGTAATTCACCCCTCCACTTT.

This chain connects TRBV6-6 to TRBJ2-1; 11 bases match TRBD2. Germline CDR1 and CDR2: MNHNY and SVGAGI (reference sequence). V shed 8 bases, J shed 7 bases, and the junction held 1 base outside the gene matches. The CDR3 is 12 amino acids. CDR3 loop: CASLAGGNEQFF. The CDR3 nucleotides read TGTGCCAGCTTAGCGGGGGGGAATGAGCAGTTCTTC.

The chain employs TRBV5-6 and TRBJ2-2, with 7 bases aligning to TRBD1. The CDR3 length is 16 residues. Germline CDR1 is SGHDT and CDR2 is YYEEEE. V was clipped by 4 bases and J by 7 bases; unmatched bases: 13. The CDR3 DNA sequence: TGTGCCAGCAGCCTAAGGGGGCGGAAGTGGGACGGGGAGCTGTTTTTT. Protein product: CASSLRGRKWDGELFF.

The CDR3 loop is CASRDNSGMKSGANVLTF. For the CDR3, the DNA is TGTGCCAGCAGGGATAATAGCGGGATGAAATCTGGGGCCAACGTCCTGACTTTC. This chain connects TRBV7-9 to TRBJ2-6; TRBD2 agrees at 8 bases. CDR1 and CDR2 from the germline V gene are SEHNR and FQNEAQ (reference sequence). The CDR3 consists of 18 residues. The J segment lost 1 base and the V segment lost 6 bases, leaving 11 bases of the junction unmatched.

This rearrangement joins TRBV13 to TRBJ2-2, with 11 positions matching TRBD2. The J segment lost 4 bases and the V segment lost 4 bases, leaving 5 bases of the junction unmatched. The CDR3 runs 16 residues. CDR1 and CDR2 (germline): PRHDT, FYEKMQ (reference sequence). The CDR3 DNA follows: TGTGCCAGCAGCTCACTTAGCGGGAGGGGCACCGGGGAGCTGTTTTTT. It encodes CASSSLSGRGTGELFF.

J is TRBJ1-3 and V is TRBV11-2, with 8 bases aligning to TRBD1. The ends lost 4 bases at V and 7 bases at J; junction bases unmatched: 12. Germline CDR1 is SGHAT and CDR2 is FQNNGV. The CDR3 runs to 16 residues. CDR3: CASSSGQGIFMNTIYF. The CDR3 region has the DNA TGTGCCAGCAGCTCAGGACAGGGAATTTTCATGAACACCATATATTTT.

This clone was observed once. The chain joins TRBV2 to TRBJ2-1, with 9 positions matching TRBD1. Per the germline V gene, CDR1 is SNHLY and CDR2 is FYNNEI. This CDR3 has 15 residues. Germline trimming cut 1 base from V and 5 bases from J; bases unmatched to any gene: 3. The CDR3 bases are TGTGCCAGCAGTGAAGGGACAGGGGCCCACAATGAGCAGTTCTTC. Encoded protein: CASSEGTGAHNEQFF.

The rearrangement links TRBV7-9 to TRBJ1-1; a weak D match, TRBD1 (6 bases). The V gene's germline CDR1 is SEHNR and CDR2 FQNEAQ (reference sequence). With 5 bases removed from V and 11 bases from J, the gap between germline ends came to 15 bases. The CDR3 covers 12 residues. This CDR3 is CASSQNRDEAFF. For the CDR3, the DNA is TGTGCCAGCAGCCAAAACAGGGACGAGGCTTTCTTT.

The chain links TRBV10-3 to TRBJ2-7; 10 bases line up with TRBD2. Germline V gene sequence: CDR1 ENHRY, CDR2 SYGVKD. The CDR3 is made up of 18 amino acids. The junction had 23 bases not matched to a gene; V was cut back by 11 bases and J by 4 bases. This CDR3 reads CAAEQGEAAGGPRYEQYF. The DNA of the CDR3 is TGTGCCGCAGAACAGGGGGAAGCAGCGGGAGGGCCCCGTTACGAGCAGTACTTC.

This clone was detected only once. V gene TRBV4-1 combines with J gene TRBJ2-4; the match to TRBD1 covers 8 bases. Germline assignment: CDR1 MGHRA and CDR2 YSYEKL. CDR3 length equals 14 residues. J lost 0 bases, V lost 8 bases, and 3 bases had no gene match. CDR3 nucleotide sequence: TGCGCCAGCGGCGACAGGGGAGCCAAAAACATTCAGTACTTC. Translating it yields CASGDRGAKNIQYF.

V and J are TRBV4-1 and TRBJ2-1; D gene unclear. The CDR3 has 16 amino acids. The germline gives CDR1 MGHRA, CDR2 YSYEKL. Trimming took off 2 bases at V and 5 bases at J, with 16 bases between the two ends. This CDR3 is CASSQKMTKTNNEQFF. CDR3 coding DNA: TGCGCCAGCAGCCAAAAGATGACAAAGACAAACAATGAGCAGTTCTTC.

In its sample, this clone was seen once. CDR3 residues: CASSSGQVPSGNTIYF. The CDR3, as DNA: TGTGCCAGCTCATCGGGACAGGTCCCCTCTGGAAACACCATATATTTT. This chain connects TRBV18 to TRBJ1-3; the match to TRBD1 covers 8 bases. The ends lost 5 bases at V and 0 bases at J; junction bases unmatched: 6. The CDR3 is made up of 16 amino acids. Germline loops: CDR1 KGHSH, CDR2 LQKENI.

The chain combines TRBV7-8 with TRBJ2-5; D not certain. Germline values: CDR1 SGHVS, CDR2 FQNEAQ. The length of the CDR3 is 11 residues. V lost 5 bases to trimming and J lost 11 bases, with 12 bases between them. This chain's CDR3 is CASSPYLEQYF. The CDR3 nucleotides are TGTGCCAGCAGCCCCTACTTGGAGCAGTACTTC.

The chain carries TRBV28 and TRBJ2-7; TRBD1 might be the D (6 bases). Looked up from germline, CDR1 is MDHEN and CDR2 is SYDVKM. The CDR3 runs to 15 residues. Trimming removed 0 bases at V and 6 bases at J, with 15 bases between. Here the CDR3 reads CASSLWGQHPSEQYF. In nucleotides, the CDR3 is TGTGCCAGCAGTTTATGGGGACAACATCCCTCCGAGCAGTACTTC.